This T cell receptor (beta chain) was captured by sequencing in a study of spatial heterogeneity in lung cancer. Study background: Detected sequences consistently included more beta-chain ones than alpha-chain ones. Findings and caveats of the study: In tumor T cells, estimated coverage reached 6.5% to 7% for alpha chains and under 15% for beta chains. One measure, the expanded intratumoral alpha and beta TCR count, tracked tumor mutation counts.

Time point: sample taken at primary tumor resection. Whole RNA came from tumor, nontumor lung or frozen PBMC and was sequenced without being sorted. This clonotype was recorded a few times. Its antigen is undetermined. TCR cDNA molecules each had a unique molecular identifier. TCRdb passed the 5' RACE reads through MiXCR, listing each CDR3 protein once. The data contain fewer than 9,000 distinct CDR3 sequences, approximately 20% of them singletons. V dropped 5 bases and J dropped 2; count of bases not matched to a gene: 4. Germline V gene data show CDR1 as DFQATT and CDR2 as SNEGSKA (reference sequence). The CDR3 extends over 14 amino acids.

The V and J genes are TRBV20-1 and TRBJ2-7, with TRBD2 matching 12 bases. The sequence derives from a female donor with early-stage non-small cell lung cancer. The sample was lung tumor tissue, taken at surgery. The CDR3 DNA reads as TGCAGTGCTCGTTCTAGCGGGGGGGCCTACGAGCAGTACTTC. Translation: CSARSSGGAYEQYF.